One sample yielded the 21 T cell receptor beta chains listed below, sequenced in a study of blood T cell repertoires in COVID-19. The repertoire was sequenced with immunoSEQ multiplex PCR; TCRdb's copy has only in-frame clones and lacks some. The table records around 87,000 clones, more than 65% of them present only once. Material: peripheral blood. The receptors were sampled from a human donor in a cohort sampled during active COVID-19.

This chain links TRBV12-2 with TRBJ1-5; the listed D gene, TRBD1, was not tested against the DNA. TRBV12-2 is flagged as a pseudogene. The CDR3 contains 17 residues. Here the CDR3 DNA reads TGTGCAAGTCGCCGGATTAGGACACCAGGGTCTGGTCAGCCCCAGCATTTT. Translated, it gives CASRRIRTPGSGQPQHF.

CDR3 DNA sequence: TGTGCCAGCTCAGCCGGGACTAGCGGCAATGAGCAGTTCTTC. This sequence encodes CASSAGTSGNEQFF. This chain connects TRBV18 to TRBJ2-1, with 11 bases that match TRBD2. Germline CDR1 KGHSH, CDR2 LQKENI. With 5 bases clipped from V and 6 bases from J, the junction kept 3 bases outside the gene matches. This CDR3 contains 14 residues.

The rearrangement links TRBV19 to TRBJ2-7, with 7 positions matching TRBD1. V lost 4 bases and J lost 2; bases outside the gene matches: 8. This CDR3 has 15 amino acids. Germline V CDR1 and CDR2: LNHDA, SQIVND (reference sequence). The CDR3 coding sequence is TGTGCCAGTAGTACAAAACCGGGACAGACCTACGAGCAGTACTTC. It yields the protein CASSTKPGQTYEQYF.

The CDR3 nucleotides read TGTGCCAGCAGCTTATCGCGGGGGGGGAGAGAGACCCAGTACTTC. Protein sequence: CASSLSRGGRETQYF. The chain couples TRBV11-2 to TRBJ2-5, with 9 bases identical to TRBD2. J lost 4 bases, V lost 2 bases, and 5 bases had no gene match. Germline values: CDR1 SGHAT, CDR2 FQNNGV. CDR3 length: 15 amino acids.

This rearrangement joins TRBV28 to TRBJ1-3, with D possibly TRBD1 on 6 matching bases. V was clipped by 1 base and J by 0 bases, with 16 bases between them. CDR3 length: 18 amino acids. The germline V gene encodes CDR1 MDHEN and CDR2 SYDVKM. The CDR3 is CASSLYRLRGISGNTIYF. CDR3 coding DNA: TGTGCCAGCAGTTTATACCGCCTCAGGGGAATCTCTGGAAACACCATATATTTT.

CDR3 coding DNA: TGTGCCAGCAGCTTTGGGGGGGACCCCGGGGGCAATCAGCCCCAGCATTTT. It is translated as CASSFGGDPGGNQPQHF. The chain links TRBV5-6 to TRBJ1-5; tentatively, D is TRBD1 (5 bases). Trimming left V 2 bases short and J 2 bases short, with 17 bases between. In germline, CDR1 is SGHDT, CDR2 YYEEEE. This CDR3 has 17 amino acids. Drawing the rest from reference TRBV5-6 and TRBJ1-5, the complete variable domain is DAGVTQSPTHLIKTRGQQVTLRCSPKSGHDTVSWYQQALGQGPQFIFQYYEEEERQRGNFPDRFSGHQFPNYSSELNVNALLLGDSALYLCASSFGGDPGGNQPQHFGDGTRLSIL.

The J gene is TRBJ2-3, the V gene TRBV13, with 9 bases fitting TRBD2. The CDR3 sequence is 16 residues long. J was trimmed by 2 bases and V by 1 base; bases with no gene match: 4. Germline assignment: CDR1 PRHDT and CDR2 FYEKMQ (reference sequence). CDR3 sequence reads: CASSLAERGATDTQYF. The CDR3 DNA sequence: TGTGCCAGCAGCTTAGCGGAGCGGGGGGCCACAGATACGCAGTATTTT.

This clone has more than one count but fewer than ten. Different DNA sequences within this sample yield the same CDR3. The rearrangement links TRBV5-5 to TRBJ2-7, with 7 bases identical to TRBD1. The CDR3 has 15 amino acids. Trimming removed 0 bases from V and 0 bases from J; junction bases left unmatched: 3. The V gene's germline CDR1 is SGHKS and CDR2 YYEKEE (reference sequence). The CDR3 is CASSLAAGGSYEQYF. The CDR3 region has the DNA TGTGCCAGCAGCTTGGCAGCAGGGGGCTCCTACGAGCAGTACTTC.

V gene TRBV30 combines with J gene TRBJ1-1, with D possibly TRBD1 on 6 matching bases. The CDR3 contains 13 residues. Germline V gives CDR1 GTSNPN, CDR2 SVGIG (reference sequence). Between the trimmed V and J ends, which lost 2 bases and 1 base, there was a span of 8 bases. The CDR3 here is CAWSKQGNTEAFF. CDR3 in DNA: TGTGCCTGGAGTAAACAGGGGAACACTGAAGCTTTCTTT.

This clone has a single count. The chain is built from TRBV6-2 or TRBV6-3 and TRBJ2-1, with 7 bases that match TRBD1. Germline CDR1 and CDR2: MNHEY and SVGEGT. The CDR3 consists of 11 residues. J gave up 15 bases and V 6 bases, and 8 bases lay outside the gene matches. The DNA for the CDR3 is TGTGCCAGCAGCGCGACAGGGAAAGCGTTCTTC. Residues: CASSATGKAFF.

In its sample, this clone was seen a few times. The chain carries TRBV18 and TRBJ1-5; weak D call: TRBD1 (6 bases). CDR1 is KGHSH, CDR2 LQKENI, per germline. Between the trimmed V and J ends, which lost 4 bases and 9 bases, there was a span of 13 bases. The CDR3 is 13 amino acids. CDR3 nucleotide sequence: TGTGCCAGCTCACGAGATGGGACATCGCCCCAGCATTTT. Protein sequence: CASSRDGTSPQHF.

The chain combines TRBV29-1 with TRBJ1-2; a weak D match, TRBD1 (6 bases). V was clipped by 5 bases and J by 0 bases, with 10 bases between them. The germline V gene encodes CDR1 SQVTM and CDR2 ANQGSEA. The CDR3 runs to 13 residues. The CDR3 DNA is TGCAGCGTTCGACAGGCCTCTAACTATGGCTACACCTTC. It yields the protein CSVRQASNYGYTF.

V usage is TRBV6-5 and J usage is TRBJ1-2, with a possible D match to TRBD1 (5 bases). The CDR3 is made up of 12 amino acids. The ends were cut back, 2 bases at V and 4 bases at J, with 5 bases in the middle. The germline CDR1 and CDR2 sequences are MNHEY and SVGAGI. CDR3 protein: CASSYQGYGYTF. CDR3 bases: TGTGCCAGCAGTTACCAGGGCTATGGCTACACCTTC.

V and J are TRBV2 and TRBJ1-1; no definite D call. Germline V lookup: CDR1 SNHLY, CDR2 FYNNEI. Trimming took off 4 bases at V and 2 bases at J, with 11 bases between the two ends. There are 14 residues in the CDR3. CDR3 in DNA: TGTGCCAGCAGTGGAGGATCGTTCAACACTGAAGCTTTCTTT. Its protein is CASSGGSFNTEAFF.

This chain connects TRBV29-1 to TRBJ2-2; the D gene is possibly TRBD1 (6 bases). Germline CDR1 reads SQVTM; CDR2 reads ANQGSEA. V lost 3 bases and J lost 2, with 7 bases in between. The CDR3 is 13 residues long. The chain's CDR3 is CSVDRGNTGELFF. CDR3 nucleotides: TGCAGCGTTGACAGGGGAAACACCGGGGAGCTGTTTTTT.

This clone was counted a few times. Other DNA sequences in the sample encode the same CDR3. The chain carries TRBV18 and TRBJ1-1; no definite D call. V lost 6 bases and J 0 bases, leaving 8 bases between the germline ends. Germline values: CDR1 KGHSH, CDR2 LQKENI. This CDR3 comprises 13 residues. The CDR3 bases are TGTGCCAGCTCCCCGGGTTTGAACACTGAAGCTTTCTTT. It codes for CASSPGLNTEAFF.

This chain links TRBV19 with TRBJ1-5, with D unclear. The CDR3 runs to 15 residues. V was shortened by 0 bases and J by 3 bases, with 9 bases between the two germline ends. Per germline, CDR1 LNHDA and CDR2 SQIVND (reference sequence). This CDR3 reads CASSIDPGDNQPQHF. CDR3 DNA sequence: TGTGCCAGTAGTATAGATCCGGGAGACAATCAGCCCCAGCATTTT.

Written as DNA, the CDR3 is TGCGCCAGCAGCCAACCCGGACAGCCCAATGAAAAACTGTTTTTT. Its protein is CASSQPGQPNEKLFF. The chain couples TRBV4-1 to TRBJ1-4; D may be TRBD1 (6 bases). This CDR3 has 15 amino acids. Trimming took off 2 bases at V and 5 bases at J, with 12 bases between the two ends. CDR1 is MGHRA, CDR2 YSYEKL, per germline.

This clone was seen more than once but under ten times. V and J are TRBV18 and TRBJ1-1; unclear D gene. The germline V gene encodes CDR1 KGHSH and CDR2 LQKENI. This CDR3 is 16 amino acids long. Trimming took off 3 bases at V and 1 base at J, with 15 bases between the two ends. The CDR3 DNA sequence: TGTGCCAGCTCACCTTCCGCCAAGACACAGAACACTGAAGCTTTCTTT. It is translated as CASSPSAKTQNTEAFF.

In this sample, this clone turned up once. The V call is TRBV27, the J call TRBJ2-7; the match to TRBD2 covers 9 bases. In germline, CDR1 is MNHEY, CDR2 SMNVEV (reference sequence). Germline trimming cut 3 bases from V and 3 bases from J; bases unmatched to any gene: 9. The CDR3 consists of 16 residues. The DNA for the CDR3 is TGTGCCAGCAGTTTTTTGATGGCTAGCGGGGTCTACGAGCAGTACTTC. Its translation: CASSFLMASGVYEQYF.

The rearrangement joins TRBV7-8 to TRBJ1-5; possibly TRBD1 for D (6 bases). Germline-derived CDR1 and CDR2 are SGHVS and FQNEAQ. The CDR3 loop spans 15 amino acids. Trimming took off 4 bases at V and 5 bases at J, with 15 bases between the two ends. The CDR3 is CASSSLTGLDQPQHF. CDR3 nucleotide sequence: TGTGCCAGCAGCTCACTTACAGGGTTGGATCAGCCCCAGCATTTT.